This paragraph reports one TCR beta chain. The CDR3 spans 14 residues. The junction had 2 bases not matched to a gene; V was cut back by 2 bases and J by 1 base. Germline CDR1 and CDR2: MNHEY and SVGAGI. This sample is drawn from a study of blood T cell repertoires in COVID-19. On the study more broadly: Sample material is recorded as cDNA or gDNA derived from T cells, B-cell-depleted T cells, or PBMCs.

Per the study methods: Estimation of nucleated cell counts was performed using reference gene primer amplification. This table comes from immunoSEQ multiplex PCR, and its TCRdb copy is limited to in-frame clones, with some not included. V and J calls and clone size are those listed in that table; D and trimming were worked out from the DNA. The repertoire holds approximately 140,000 clones, about 88% seen once, with about 2.5% in the top ten. This chain uses TRBV6-5 with TRBJ2-7, with 7 bases aligning to TRBD2. The receptor comes from a human donor in a cohort sampled during active COVID-19. Sequencing input: peripheral blood. The CDR3 DNA reads TGTGCCAGCAGTTACATGGGGGGGTCCTACGAGCAGTACTTC. Protein sequence: CASSYMGGSYEQYF.